These 2 T cell receptor beta chains share one sample of origin, sequenced in a study of T cell responses to AZD1222 COVID-19 vaccine. Repertoires were generated with immunoSEQ multiplex PCR, while TCRdb's copy carries only in-frame clones and drops some. The sample gives about 260,000 clones, approximately 93% of which show up once; 0.5% to 0.65% is in the top ten. The input for sequencing was peripheral blood, taken on day 0 of AZD1222 vaccination. The receptors shown here come from an adult in good health.

The gene calls are TRBV5-1 and TRBJ2-7; 7 nucleotides agree with TRBD1. Per the germline V gene, CDR1 is SGHRS and CDR2 is YFSETQ. The CDR3 contains 14 residues. The junction had 7 bases not matched to a gene; V was cut back by 4 bases and J by 3 bases. The CDR3 nucleotides are TGCGCCAGCAGCGAGACCGGGACAGACTACGAGCAGTACTTC. Translated, it gives CASSETGTDYEQYF.

This chain joins TRBV5-1 and TRBJ2-7, with D possibly matching TRBD2 (6 bases). CDR3 length: 14 amino acids. V dropped 3 bases and J dropped 6 bases, with 16 bases sitting between them. Germline CDR1 SGHRS, CDR2 YFSETQ. The CDR3 DNA is TGCGCCAGCAGCTCGACTAGAGGGACCGTCGAGCAGTACTTC. The encoded protein is CASSSTRGTVEQYF.